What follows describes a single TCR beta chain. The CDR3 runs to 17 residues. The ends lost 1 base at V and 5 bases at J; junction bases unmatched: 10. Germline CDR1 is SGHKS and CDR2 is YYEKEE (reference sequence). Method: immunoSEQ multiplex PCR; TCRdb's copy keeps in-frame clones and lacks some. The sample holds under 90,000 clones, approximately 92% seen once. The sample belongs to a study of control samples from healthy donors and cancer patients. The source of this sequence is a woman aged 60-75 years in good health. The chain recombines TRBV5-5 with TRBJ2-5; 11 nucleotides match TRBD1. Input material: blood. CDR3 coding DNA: TGTGCCAGCAGCTTGTTCCCAGGACAGGGGGCGCTTGAGACCCAGTACTTC. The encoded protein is CASSLFPGQGALETQYF.